Included here is one TCR beta chain sequence, with context. The sample is drawn from a study of identical twins. TCRdb called the 5' RACE reads again in MiXCR, with one record for every CDR3 protein. The table shows approximately 190,000 distinct CDR3 sequences, with roughly 15% occurring only once. Germline V lookup: CDR1 SGHAT, CDR2 FQNNGV. The CDR3 sequence is 13 residues long. V lost 1 base and J lost 5, with 8 bases in between. These records were also assigned to another study, of T cells expressing NK-cell markers.

This sequence joins TRBV11-2 and TRBJ1-1; D remains unclear. Input material: CD8+ T cells sorted from blood. The TCR originated in a young woman in good health. CDR3 DNA sequence: TGTGCCAGCAGCTTAGCCCTGGGGACTGAAGCTTTCTTT. Translating it yields CASSLALGTEAFF.